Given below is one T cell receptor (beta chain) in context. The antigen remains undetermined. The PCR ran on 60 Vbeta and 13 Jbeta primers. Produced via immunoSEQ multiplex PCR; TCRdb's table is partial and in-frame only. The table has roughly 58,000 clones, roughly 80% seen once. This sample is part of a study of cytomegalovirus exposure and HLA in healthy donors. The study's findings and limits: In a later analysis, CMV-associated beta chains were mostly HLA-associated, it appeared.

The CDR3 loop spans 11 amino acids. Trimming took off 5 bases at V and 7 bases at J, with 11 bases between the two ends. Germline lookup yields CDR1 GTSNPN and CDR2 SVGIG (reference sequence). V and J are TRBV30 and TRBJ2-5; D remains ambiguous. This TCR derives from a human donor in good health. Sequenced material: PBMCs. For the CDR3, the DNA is TGTGCCTGGCTCCTATTTGGGACCCAGTACTTC. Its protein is CAWLLFGTQYF.